The 24 T cell receptor beta chains below come from one sample, sequenced in a study of graft-versus-host responses after intestinal transplantation. The antigens of these receptors remain unknown. This table comes from immunoSEQ multiplex PCR, and its TCRdb copy is limited to in-frame clones, with some not included. The sample carries approximately 100,000 clones, roughly 87% recorded once. The source was unstimulated CD4+ T cells sorted from spleen or lymph node cells, collected before intestinal transplant. All receptors come from a human donor who received an intestinal transplant.

The V gene is TRBV6-1, the J gene TRBJ1-1, with D unresolved. The CDR3 has 12 amino acids. Germline V gene lookup returns CDR1 MNHNS and CDR2 SASEGT. V lost 1 base, J lost 4 bases, and 4 bases lay in between. CDR3 nucleotide sequence: TGTGCCAGCAGTGAAGGCTTCACTGAAGCTTTCTTT. Translating gives CASSEGFTEAFF.

The J gene is TRBJ2-7, the V gene TRBV11-2; D not resolved. The CDR3 extends over 12 amino acids. Trimming took off 1 base at V and 0 bases at J, with 1 base between the two ends. The V gene's germline CDR1 is SGHAT and CDR2 FQNNGV. CDR3 in DNA: TGTGCCAGCAGCTTAGTCTCCTACGAGCAGTACTTC. This encodes CASSLVSYEQYF.

This clone was counted once. This sample also contains other DNA sequences that code for the same CDR3. The V gene is TRBV5-4, the J gene TRBJ2-1, with D perhaps assigned TRBD1 or TRBD2 (6 bases each). The CDR3 is made up of 15 amino acids. The germline CDR1 and CDR2 sequences are SGHNT and YYREEE (reference sequence). Deletions cut 4 bases from V and 5 bases from J, with 16 bases between. CDR3 sequence: CASSPQLGGHNEQFF. As DNA, the CDR3 is TGTGCCAGCAGCCCGCAGCTCGGGGGCCACAATGAGCAGTTCTTC.

The chain recombines TRBV10-3 with TRBJ2-3; D gene ambiguous. Trimming stripped 2 bases from V and 1 base from J, with 7 bases between. This CDR3 is built from 14 residues. Germline assignment: CDR1 ENHRY and CDR2 SYGVKD. CDR3 sequence reads: CAISEARGTDTQYF. CDR3 sequence (DNA): TGTGCCATCAGTGAGGCTAGGGGCACAGATACGCAGTATTTT.

V is TRBV2 and J is TRBJ2-7, with 10 bases matching TRBD2. Losses at the gene ends were 3 bases for V and 2 bases for J; bases not matched to a gene: 4. CDR3 length equals 15 residues. CDR1 and CDR2 from the germline V gene are SNHLY and FYNNEI. The chain's CDR3 is CASSDSLAGAYEQYF. CDR3 in DNA: TGTGCCAGCAGTGATTCCCTAGCGGGGGCCTACGAGCAGTACTTC.

V gene TRBV7-2 combines with J gene TRBJ1-5; D is unresolved. The CDR3 runs to 14 residues. Trimming shortened V by 5 bases and J by 5 bases, and 13 bases separated the two germline ends. Per the germline V gene, CDR1 is SGHTA and CDR2 is FQGNSA. CDR3 nucleotides: TGTGCCAGCAGCCAAGCATCCTACTATCAGCCCCAGCATTTT. Its translation is CASSQASYYQPQHF.

The chain employs TRBV7-3 and TRBJ2-3; possible D gene TRBD2, 6 bases. The CDR3 runs 15 residues. In germline, CDR1 is SGHTA, CDR2 FQGTGA. V was trimmed by 5 bases and J by 4 bases, leaving 16 bases between them. CDR3 nucleotides: TGTGCCAGCAGCGGCGGCGGGATAGTTGCAGATACGCAGTATTTT. As protein: CASSGGGIVADTQYF. The full variable domain, its missing parts supplied by reference TRBV7-3 and TRBJ2-3, is GAGVSQTPSNKVTEKGKYVELRCDPISGHTALYWYRQSLGQGPEFLIYFQGTGAADDSGLPNDRFFAVRPEGSVSTLKIQRTERGDSAVYLCASSGGGIVADTQYFGPGTRLTVL.

This sequence joins TRBV6-5 and TRBJ2-1; the match to TRBD2 covers 7 bases. There are 14 residues in the CDR3. Germline V CDR1 and CDR2: MNHEY, SVGAGI. The trim removed 5 bases at V and 4 bases at J, leaving 5 bases unmatched. DNA for the CDR3: TGTGCCAGCAGTGGGCGCGGGGGTTACAATGAGCAGTTCTTC. Protein product: CASSGRGGYNEQFF.

CDR3: CAFSREAKNIQYF. The CDR3 DNA is TGTGCCTTTTCCCGGGAAGCCAAAAACATTCAGTACTTC. The V call is TRBV30, the J call TRBJ2-4, with D possibly being TRBD2 (5 bases). The V end lost 7 bases, the J end lost 0 bases, and 10 bases lay between the germline ends. The germline gives CDR1 GTSNPN, CDR2 SVGIG (reference sequence). This CDR3 contains 13 residues.

The rearrangement links TRBV12-5 to TRBJ1-4, with D possibly TRBD1 on 5 matching bases. The germline V gene encodes CDR1 LGHNT and CDR2 FRNRAP. This CDR3 is 16 amino acids long. Between the trimmed V and J ends, which lost 1 base and 0 bases, there was a span of 9 bases. CDR3 DNA sequence: TGTGCTAGTGGTTTGGCGGACACCGCAACTAATGAAAAACTGTTTTTT. Amino acids: CASGLADTATNEKLFF. Using reference TRBV12-5 and TRBJ1-4 for the parts outside the CDR3, the full variable domain is DARVTQTPRHKVTEMGQEVTMRCQPILGHNTVFWYRQTMMQGLELLAYFRNRAPLDDSGMPKDRFSAEMPDATLATLKIQPSEPRDSAVYFCASGLADTATNEKLFFGSGTQLSVL.

The chain is built from TRBV19 and TRBJ1-3, with TRBD1 matching 8 bases. V shed 1 base, J shed 3 bases, and the junction held 8 bases outside the gene matches. The CDR3 contains 17 residues. Germline-derived CDR1 and CDR2 are LNHDA and SQIVND (reference sequence). The DNA of the CDR3 is TGTGCCAGTAGTATAGCCGGGACAGGTAATCTTGGAAACACCATATATTTT. Translating it yields CASSIAGTGNLGNTIYF.

This clone was observed a few times. V usage is TRBV4-2 and J usage is TRBJ2-2; TRBD2 agrees at 10 bases. Germline V gene data show CDR1 as LGHNA and CDR2 as YNFKEQ. V shed 5 bases, J shed 6 bases, and the junction held 9 bases outside the gene matches. CDR3 size: 16 residues. The CDR3 DNA reads as TGTGCCAGCAGCATCTCTAGCGGGAGCCCTTCCGGGGAGCTGTTTTTT. Translating gives CASSISSGSPSGELFF.

This chain joins TRBV5-1 and TRBJ2-5, with unresolved D. This CDR3 has 14 amino acids. Trimming removed 1 base from V and 0 bases from J, with 7 bases in between. CDR1 is SGHRS, CDR2 YFSETQ, per germline. The CDR3 bases are TGCGCCAGCAGCTTGTTGGGGTACCAAGAGACCCAGTACTTC. Residues: CASSLLGYQETQYF.

The rearrangement joins TRBV19 to TRBJ1-5; maybe TRBD1 (5 bases). This CDR3 has 16 amino acids. Germline V CDR1 and CDR2: LNHDA, SQIVND (reference sequence). Trimming pared 3 bases from V and 2 bases from J, leaving 14 bases between. As DNA, the CDR3 is TGTGCCAGTAGTATCCCCCTAAGGGGCGGCAATCAGCCCCAGCATTTT. This translates into CASSIPLRGGNQPQHF.

CDR3: CASSFLSAANSYEQYF. In nucleotides, the CDR3 is TGTGCCAGCAGTTTTCTCTCGGCAGCTAACTCCTACGAGCAGTACTTC. The chain combines TRBV6-5 with TRBJ2-7; D is unclear. Germline-derived CDR1 and CDR2 are MNHEY and SVGAGI. This CDR3 is 16 amino acids long. The germline V and J ends were trimmed by 4 bases and 0 bases, with 16 bases remaining between them.

This clone appeared many times. The rearrangement uses TRBV6-5 and TRBJ1-1; the D is unclear. CDR3 length equals 14 residues. Trimming cost V 8 bases and J 1 base, with 14 bases left between them. CDR1 MNHEY and CDR2 SVGAGI come from the germline V gene. The CDR3 here is CASAPQPGNTEAFF. The CDR3, as DNA: TGTGCCAGCGCTCCCCAACCCGGGAACACTGAAGCTTTCTTT.

Only a few counts were recorded for this clone. J is TRBJ2-7 and V is TRBV6-6, with 14 bases fitting TRBD2. Germline loops: CDR1 MNHNY, CDR2 SVGAGI (reference sequence). With V trimmed by 6 bases and J by 4 bases, 5 bases remained unmatched. The CDR3 is 15 residues long. The CDR3: CASSLTSGRAYEQYF. CDR3 bases: TGTGCCAGCAGCTTGACTAGCGGGAGGGCTTACGAGCAGTACTTC.

V usage is TRBV2 and J usage is TRBJ2-7; D tentatively reads TRBD1 or TRBD2 (5 bases each). CDR1 and CDR2 from the germline V gene are SNHLY and FYNNEI. The CDR3 sequence is 14 residues long. V was shortened by 3 bases and J by 2 bases, with 11 bases between the two germline ends. The CDR3 coding sequence is TGTGCCAGCAGTGATCGGGACCGCCCCTACGAGCAGTACTTC. The encoded protein is CASSDRDRPYEQYF.

V gene TRBV5-1 combines with J gene TRBJ1-2, with D possibly TRBD1 on 5 matching bases. The CDR3 runs to 15 residues. Germline V gives CDR1 SGHRS, CDR2 YFSETQ. V lost 4 bases to trimming and J lost 6 bases, with 19 bases between them. CDR3 protein: CASSRDGSYRDGYTF. The CDR3 nucleotides are TGCGCCAGCAGCAGGGACGGCTCCTATCGGGATGGCTACACCTTC. The variable domain in full, completed from reference TRBV5-1 and TRBJ1-2, reads KAGVTQTPRYLIKTRGQQVTLSCSPISGHRSVSWYQQTPGQGLQFLFEYFSETQRNKGNFPGRFSGRQFSNSRSEMNVSTLELGDSALYLCASSRDGSYRDGYTFGSGTRLTVV.

V and J are TRBV9 and TRBJ1-1; D perhaps matches TRBD1 (5 bases). This CDR3 is 15 amino acids long. Trimming shortened V by 0 bases and J by 1 base, and 10 bases separated the two germline ends. Germline V gene lookup returns CDR1 SGDLS and CDR2 YYNGEE. Here the CDR3 reads CASSVDGRENTEAFF. For the CDR3, the DNA is TGTGCCAGCAGCGTAGATGGCAGGGAGAACACTGAAGCTTTCTTT.

The rearrangement links TRBV5-6 to TRBJ2-3; the D call may be TRBD1 or TRBD2 (5 bases each). This CDR3 is 14 amino acids long. Trimming stripped 5 bases from V and 2 bases from J, with 12 bases between. CDR1 is SGHDT, CDR2 YYEEEE, per germline. The CDR3 reads CASSGWDPTDTQYF. CDR3 nucleotide sequence: TGTGCCAGCAGTGGGTGGGACCCCACAGATACGCAGTATTTT. The full variable domain, its missing parts supplied by reference TRBV5-6 and TRBJ2-3, is DAGVTQSPTHLIKTRGQQVTLRCSPKSGHDTVSWYQQALGQGPQFIFQYYEEEERQRGNFPDRFSGHQFPNYSSELNVNALLLGDSALYLCASSGWDPTDTQYFGPGTRLTVL.

In its sample, this clone was seen a few times. V is TRBV27 and J is TRBJ1-1; D is undetermined. Germline V CDR1 and CDR2: MNHEY, SMNVEV (reference sequence). CDR3 length: 14 residues. Trimming took off 4 bases at V and 6 bases at J, with 15 bases between the two ends. The chain's CDR3 is CASSYQPGRAEAFF. The CDR3 bases are TGTGCCAGCAGTTATCAACCCGGAAGGGCTGAAGCTTTCTTT.

CDR3 residues: CASSFHQSGLEQYF. The CDR3 nucleotides are TGTGCCAGCAGCTTCCACCAATCGGGTCTCGAGCAGTACTTC. The chain is built from TRBV11-2 and TRBJ2-7, with no clear D. The CDR3 has 14 residues. The ends were cut back, 3 bases at V and 6 bases at J, with 15 bases in the middle. CDR1 is SGHAT and CDR2 is FQNNGV in the germline V gene.

The V gene is TRBV18, the J gene TRBJ2-5; no definite D call. This CDR3 has 11 amino acids. Trimming shortened V by 5 bases and J by 5 bases, and 6 bases separated the two germline ends. Germline lookup yields CDR1 KGHSH and CDR2 LQKENI. CDR3 in DNA: TGTGCCAGCTCATACCGGGAGACCCAGTACTTC. It translates to CASSYRETQYF.